The TCR beta chain described here comes from a study of blood T cell repertoires in COVID-19. Study-wide context: Nucleic acid was either cDNA or gDNA, and it came from T cells, B-cell-depleted T cells, or PBMCs.

Participants were aged roughly 18 to 89 years from roughly 26 US areas. Symptom resolution, clearance, or two negative PCRs marked donors in Cohort 3 as recovered. In the original analysis: By means of reference gene primer amplification, nucleated cell counts were estimated. Method: immunoSEQ multiplex PCR; TCRdb's copy keeps in-frame clones and lacks some. From that table come the V and J calls and clone size; the DNA was used to work out D and trimming. The top ten clones hold roughly 1.9% of a sample with about 480,000 clones, more than 75% of them seen once. This clone turned up a few times. Different DNA sequences within this sample yield the same CDR3. CDR1 KGHSH and CDR2 LQKENI come from the germline V gene. The ends were cut back, 2 bases at V and 7 bases at J, with 9 bases in the middle. The CDR3 is 14 residues long.

The V gene is TRBV18, the J gene TRBJ1-6; D is perhaps TRBD1 (5 bases). Sequencing used PBMCs or T cells enriched from blood (not recorded which). This sequence originates from a woman in her forties who had recovered from COVID-19. As DNA, the CDR3 is TGTGCCAGCTCACCAGGGCAGGGAAATTCACCCCTCCACTTT. The encoded protein is CASSPGQGNSPLHF. The complete variable domain, with remaining parts taken from reference TRBV18 and TRBJ1-6, reads NAGVMQNPRHLVRRRGQEARLRCSPMKGHSHVYWYRQLPEEGLKFMVYLQKENIIDESGMPKERFSAEFPKEGPSILRIQQVVRGDSAAYFCASSPGQGNSPLHFGNGTRLTVT.